The rows below give T cell receptor beta chains drawn from one sample of a study of blood T cell repertoires in COVID-19. TCRdb keeps only in-frame clones here, not all; method: immunoSEQ multiplex PCR. The table has approximately 330,000 clones, 85% to 90% seen once. The sequencing sample was made of peripheral blood. These receptors were collected from a woman aged 50 to 65 with active or convalescent COVID-19. The CDR3 runs from the conserved cysteine through the conserved F or W. A D gene is named only where the DNA matches it firmly. Expanded clones are given a class, and other clones once, few, many or no size at all.

.,TRBV30,TRBJ1-1,.,TGTGCCTGGGATTTCTCACCCGGAGCTTTCTTT,CAWDFSPGAFF
.,TRBV2,TRBJ2-7,.,TGTGCCAGCAGTGGTCAGGGAAGGGGTTACGAGCAGTACTTC,CASSGQGRGYEQYF
.,TRBV19,TRBJ2-2,few,TGTGCCAGTAGTATCGGTCCCGCCGGGGAGCTGTTTTTT,CASSIGPAGELFF
.,TRBV9,TRBJ2-3,.,TGTGCCAGCACGCTCGGTCAGGGTGCAGATACGCAGTATTTT,CASTLGQGADTQYF
.,TRBV19,TRBJ2-3,.,TGTGCCAGTAGTATAGGGAGGGGGCAAGGAACAGATACGCAGTATTTT,CASSIGRGQGTDTQYF
TRBD1,TRBV4-1,TRBJ1-3,.,TGCGCCAGCAGCCAGGAAAGACAGGGGGCTGGAAACACCATATATTTT,CASSQERQGAGNTIYF
TRBD2,TRBV7-9,TRBJ2-3,.,TGTGCCAGCAGCTTACAGCGGGGAGTCCGAAAGGATACGCAGTATTTT,CASSLQRGVRKDTQYF
.,TRBV5-6,TRBJ1-3,.,TGTGCCAGCAGCCCACTGGGCAGCGGCTCTGGAAACACCATATATTTT,CASSPLGSGSGNTIYF
.,TRBV6-2/TRBV6-3,TRBJ2-7,.,TGTGCCAGCAGTTCCCCCAGAAGCGCGTACGAGCAGTACTTC,CASSSPRSAYEQYF
TRBD2,TRBV10-3,TRBJ2-1,.,TGTGCCATCAGTGATGGGGGGGGGAGGAATGAGCAGTTCTTC,CAISDGGGRNEQFF
TRBD2,TRBV2,TRBJ2-3,once,TGTGCCAGCAGGAGGCCTCTGACTAGCGGCACAGATACGCAGTATTTT,CASRRPLTSGTDTQYF
.,TRBV18,TRBJ2-7,.,TGTGCCAGCTCACCACCAGTAGCAAACTACGAGCAGTACTTC,CASSPPVANYEQYF
.,TRBV27,TRBJ2-7,once,TGTGCCAGCAGTTCCAACTCGCGAGACAGATATACCTACGAGCAGTACTTC,CASSSNSRDRYTYEQYF
TRBD1,TRBV7-2,TRBJ2-5,.,TGTGCCAGCAGCCTTGCCGGACAGGGTCTAGGGACCCAGTACTTC,CASSLAGQGLGTQYF
TRBD2,TRBV27,TRBJ2-1,few,TGTGCCAGCAGTTCCGGGACTAGCGGGATCAATGAGCAGTTCTTC,CASSSGTSGINEQFF
TRBD2,TRBV30,TRBJ2-5,.,TGTGCCTGGAGTGCTGTTTTCAGCGGGAACCAAGAGACCCAGTACTTC,CAWSAVFSGNQETQYF
.,TRBV3-1/TRBV3-2,TRBJ1-5,.,TGTGCCAGCAGCATTACCCCGGGTGGCAATCAGCCCCAGCATTTT,CASSITPGGNQPQHF
.,TRBV4-2,TRBJ1-4,once,TGTGCCAGCAGCCAGCGAGTTGAAAAACTGTTTTTT,CASSQRVEKLFF
.,TRBV4-3,TRBJ1-5,.,TGCGCCAGCGGCTCCCGGGTTCATCAGCCCCAGCATTTT,CASGSRVHQPQHF
.,TRBV29-1,TRBJ1-4,.,TGCAGCGTGGCCGGGTTGGCCACTAATGAAAAACTGTTTTTT,CSVAGLATNEKLFF
.,TRBV27,TRBJ1-1,.,TGTGCCAGCAGACAAACAACGACAAGGGGCGCGAACACTGAAGCTTTCTTT,CASRQTTTRGANTEAFF
.,TRBV13,TRBJ1-4,few,TGTGCCAGCAGCTCTGAACAGGGTTCTAATGAAAAACTGTTTTTT,CASSSEQGSNEKLFF
TRBD1,TRBV18,TRBJ1-1,.,TGTGCCAGCTCACCGACCCTGGACAGGGCTACCACTGAAGCTTTCTTT,CASSPTLDRATTEAFF
.,TRBV7-9,TRBJ1-4,.,TGTGCCAGCAGCTTAGCGGGGACACTTACAACTAATGAAAAACTGTTTTTT,CASSLAGTLTTNEKLFF
.,TRBV19,TRBJ2-3,.,TGTGCCACTTCAACCGGCAGGGCCATCACAGATACGCAGTATTTT,CATSTGRAITDTQYF
TRBD1,TRBV27,TRBJ2-7,.,TGTGCCAGCAGTTTACGACAGGGAACAAGCTACGAGCAGTACTTC,CASSLRQGTSYEQYF
.,TRBV11-2,TRBJ2-7,.,TGTGCCAGCAGCCAAAGATCGGGCGAGCAGTACTTC,CASSQRSGEQYF
.,TRBV5-1,TRBJ1-5,.,TGCGCCAGCAGCTTAAGGGGGGGGAGCAATCAGCCCCAGCATTTT,CASSLRGGSNQPQHF
TRBD1,TRBV9,TRBJ2-1,.,TGTGCCAGCAGTTCGGGGACAGTCTCCTACAATGAGCAGTTCTTC,CASSSGTVSYNEQFF
TRBD1,TRBV19,TRBJ2-7,once,TGTGCCAGTAGTATAGCCCTGGGACAGGGCTACGAGCAGTACTTC,CASSIALGQGYEQYF
.,TRBV27,TRBJ1-6,.,TGTGCCAGCAGTTTACGTAATTCACCCCTCCACTTT,CASSLRNSPLHF
TRBD2,TRBV30,TRBJ2-1,.,TGTGCCTGGAGTTCGGGACTAGCGGGAGGGAGGTACAATGAGCAGTTCTTC,CAWSSGLAGGRYNEQFF
TRBD1,TRBV30,TRBJ1-3,many,TGTGCCTGGAGTGTACCACAGGGGACGGGTGGAAACACCATATATTTT,CAWSVPQGTGGNTIYF
.,TRBV2,TRBJ1-3,.,TGTGCCAGCAGTCCAGGAAACACCATATATTTT,CASSPGNTIYF
.,TRBV5-1,TRBJ1-1,once,TGCGCCAGCAGCTTGGGCAGGGATTCCCCCACTGAAGCTTTCTTT,CASSLGRDSPTEAFF
.,TRBV11-2,TRBJ2-7,.,TGTGCCAGCAGCTTAGAGGCCCCCTTGGGCAGGGACAATACCTACGAGCAGTACTTC,CASSLEAPLGRDNTYEQYF
.,TRBV2,TRBJ1-1,.,TGTGCCAGCAGCCACCAACTGGGGGCCCACATGAACACTGAAGCTTTCTTT,CASSHQLGAHMNTEAFF
TRBD1,TRBV5-1,TRBJ2-1,.,TGCGCCAGCAGCCCGCGGGACAGGTGGGGGACCTACAATGAGCAGTTCTTC,CASSPRDRWGTYNEQFF
TRBD1,TRBV11-2,TRBJ1-1,.,TGTGCCAGTCGGCAGGGGGCACAAAGCATGAACACTGAAGCTTTCTTT,CASRQGAQSMNTEAFF
TRBD2,TRBV15,TRBJ2-7,.,TGTGCCACCAGCAGACCTACGGGGGGTCACTACGAGCAGTACTTC,CATSRPTGGHYEQYF
.,TRBV30,TRBJ2-3,.,TGTGCCTGGACTAGCTTGGTCACAGATACGCAGTATTTT,CAWTSLVTDTQYF
.,TRBV5-1,TRBJ1-4,.,TGCGCCAGCAGCGAAGCCGGGGTCGGAAGTGAAAAACTGTTTTTT,CASSEAGVGSEKLFF
.,TRBV30,TRBJ1-6,once,TGTGCCTGGTCCAGTCAGGATAATTCACCCCTCCACTTT,CAWSSQDNSPLHF
TRBD2,TRBV6-2/TRBV6-3,TRBJ2-1,.,TGTGCCAGCAGTTACTCACCGCGCGGGAGTGTCGATGAGCAGTTCTTC,CASSYSPRGSVDEQFF
TRBD2,TRBV3-1/TRBV3-2,TRBJ2-3,.,TGTGCCAGCAGCCACCCCCTGACTAGCGGCACAGATACGCAGTATTTT,CASSHPLTSGTDTQYF
TRBD1,TRBV4-2,TRBJ2-7,.,TGTGCCAGCAGCCAAGTTTTGGGGACAGGGTTTTTCGAGCAGTACTTC,CASSQVLGTGFFEQYF
.,TRBV6-5,TRBJ2-2,.,TGTGCCAGCAGTTATCGGGGAACCGGGGAGCTGTTTTTT,CASSYRGTGELFF
.,TRBV3-1/TRBV3-2,TRBJ2-3,.,TGTGCCAGCAGGCCCAGGGGGGTTGGTGATACGCAGTATTTT,CASRPRGVGDTQYF
TRBD2,TRBV29-1,TRBJ2-7,.,TGCAGCGTCGAGCGGGAGGGCCTCGGCGAGCAGTACTTC,CSVEREGLGEQYF
.,TRBV24-1,TRBJ1-2,.,TGTGCCACCAGTGATCATTCCTATGGCTACACCTTC,CATSDHSYGYTF
.,TRBV4-3,TRBJ1-4,.,TGCGCCAGCAGCCCATCCGGGTCCCGTTTAAATGAAAAACTGTTTTTT,CASSPSGSRLNEKLFF
TRBD1,TRBV5-1,TRBJ1-2,.,TGCGCCAGCAGCATGGGACAGCGCAACTATGGCTACACCTTC,CASSMGQRNYGYTF
.,TRBV5-1,TRBJ1-6,.,TGCGCCAGCAGCCTGGCCGGCTCCTATAATTCACCCCTCCACTTT,CASSLAGSYNSPLHF
.,TRBV19,TRBJ1-6,.,TGTGCCAGTAACCTGGGGAGCCGGGTCGGGAATTCACCCCTCCACTTT,CASNLGSRVGNSPLHF
TRBD1,TRBV19,TRBJ2-4,.,TGTGCCAGTAGTCCCCTCCAATGGGCAGGGGGACACATTCAGTACTTC,CASSPLQWAGGHIQYF
TRBD1,TRBV28,TRBJ1-5,.,TGTGCCAGCACCCCCGGGGACAGGGGTTTCAATCAGCCCCAGCATTTT,CASTPGDRGFNQPQHF
TRBD1,TRBV29-1,TRBJ2-7,.,TGCAGCGCGGCCGGGACAGGGACGGTCGAGCAGTACTTC,CSAAGTGTVEQYF